This record covers a single TCR beta chain. The data originate from a study of control samples from healthy donors and cancer patients. The protocol was immunoSEQ multiplex PCR, while the TCRdb copy is restricted to in-frame clones and leaves out a portion. The repertoire includes about 120,000 clones, just under 90% of them detected once, and 12% sits in the top ten. The CDR3 contains 14 residues. CDR1 SEHNR and CDR2 FQNEAQ come from the germline V gene (reference sequence). Germline trimming cut 5 bases from V and 4 bases from J; bases unmatched to any gene: 6. The chain combines TRBV7-9 with TRBJ2-7, with TRBD2 matching 9 bases. The sample comprised blood. The receptor was isolated from a man in his thirties or forties in good health. As DNA, the CDR3 is TGTGCCAGCAGCAAGAGCGGGGGGAAGTACGAGCAGTACTTC. It encodes CASSKSGGKYEQYF. The whole variable domain, remainder taken from reference TRBV7-9 and TRBJ2-7, is DTGVSQNPRHKITKRGQNVTFRCDPISEHNRLYWYRQTLGQGPEFLTYFQNEAQLEKSRLLSDRFSAERPKGSFSTLEIQRTEQGDSAMYLCASSKSGGKYEQYFGPGTRLTVT.